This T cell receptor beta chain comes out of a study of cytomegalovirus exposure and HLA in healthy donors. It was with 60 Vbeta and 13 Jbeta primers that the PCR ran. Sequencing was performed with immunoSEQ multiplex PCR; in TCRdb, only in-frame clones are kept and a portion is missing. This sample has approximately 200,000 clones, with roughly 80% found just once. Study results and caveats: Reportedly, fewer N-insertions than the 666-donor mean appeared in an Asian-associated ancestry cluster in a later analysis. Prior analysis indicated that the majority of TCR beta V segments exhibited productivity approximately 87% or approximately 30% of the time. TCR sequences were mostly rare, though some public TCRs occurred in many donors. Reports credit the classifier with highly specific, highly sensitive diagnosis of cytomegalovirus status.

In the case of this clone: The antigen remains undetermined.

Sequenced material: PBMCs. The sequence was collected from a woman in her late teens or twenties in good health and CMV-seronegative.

CDR3: CASSGGASGTQETQYF. For the CDR3, the DNA is TGTGCCAGCAGCGGGGGGGCTAGCGGCACACAAGAGACCCAGTACTTC. The rearrangement uses TRBV9 and TRBJ2-5; possible D gene TRBD2, 7 bases. Germline loops: CDR1 SGDLS, CDR2 YYNGEE. CDR3 length: 16 amino acids. Trimming left V 3 bases short and J 2 bases short, with 17 bases between.